The present T cell receptor (beta chain) was sequenced within a study of OX40 agonist ivuxolimab in advanced cancers. Turning to the study itself: Ivuxolimab was delivered to patients intravenously every 2 weeks at doses spanning 0.01 to 10 mg/kg.

Measured with immunoSEQ multiplex PCR; TCRdb has only the in-frame clones, and not every one. The sample includes around 70,000 clones, 88% of them seen just once. If patients had autoimmune disease history or systemic immunosuppression, they were excluded. The investigators sampled blood at baseline, at cycle 4 day 1, and at cycle 7 day 1. The germline V gene encodes CDR1 SGHNT and CDR2 YENEEA. The CDR3 spans 15 residues. V lost 5 bases and J 5 bases, leaving 18 bases between the germline ends. The chain links TRBV11-3 to TRBJ1-2, with D perhaps matching TRBD1 (5 bases). This specimen consisted of CD4+ or CD8+ T cells sorted from blood, obtained in a trial of the OX40 agonist ivuxolimab. This clonotype originated in an adult with an advanced solid tumor such as melanoma, head and neck, liver or kidney cancer. The chain's CDR3 is CASSPRTGSGYGYTF. CDR3 nucleotides: TGTGCCAGCAGCCCTCGGACCGGATCAGGGTATGGCTACACCTTC.